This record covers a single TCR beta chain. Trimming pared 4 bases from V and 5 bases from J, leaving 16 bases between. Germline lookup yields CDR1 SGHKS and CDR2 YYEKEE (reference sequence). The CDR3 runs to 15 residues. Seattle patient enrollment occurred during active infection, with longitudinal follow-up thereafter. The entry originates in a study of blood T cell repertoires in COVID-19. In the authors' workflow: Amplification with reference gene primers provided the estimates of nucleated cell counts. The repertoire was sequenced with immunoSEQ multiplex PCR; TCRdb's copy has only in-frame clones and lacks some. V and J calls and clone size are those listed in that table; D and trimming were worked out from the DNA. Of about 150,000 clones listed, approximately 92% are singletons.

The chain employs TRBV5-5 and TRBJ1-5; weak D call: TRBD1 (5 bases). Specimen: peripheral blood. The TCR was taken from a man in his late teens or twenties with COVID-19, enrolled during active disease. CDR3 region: CASSDGRVRDQPQHF. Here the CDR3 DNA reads TGTGCCAGCAGCGATGGCAGGGTCCGGGATCAGCCCCAGCATTTT.